The 7 T cell receptor beta chains reported below all come from one sample, sequenced in a study of blood T cell repertoires in COVID-19. Libraries were prepared by immunoSEQ multiplex PCR; TCRdb keeps only in-frame clonotypes and omits some of them. The sample records approximately 170,000 clones, 85% to 95% being singletons. Sequenced material: peripheral blood. Receptors were obtained from an older woman with COVID-19, enrolled during active disease.

The chain combines TRBV19 with TRBJ1-5; D is perhaps TRBD1 (6 bases). There are 15 residues in the CDR3. V was pared by 9 bases and J by 4 bases, with 19 bases between. Germline V gene data show CDR1 as LNHDA and CDR2 as SQIVND (reference sequence). The CDR3 here is CASNNQGRGNQPQHF. The DNA of the CDR3 is TGTGCCAGCAACAATCAGGGGAGGGGAAATCAGCCCCAGCATTTT.

The chain has TRBV18 and TRBJ1-1, with a weak D call TRBD1 (6 bases). Trimming stripped 3 bases from V and 3 bases from J, with 17 bases between. The CDR3 is 16 residues long. Germline-derived CDR1 and CDR2 are KGHSH and LQKENI. The CDR3 DNA sequence: TGTGCCAGCTCACCGACGTTAGGGGGATGGGACACTGAAGCTTTCTTT. As protein: CASSPTLGGWDTEAFF.

The CDR3 reads CASSARGGEQYF. The CDR3 DNA follows: TGTGCCAGCTCAGCAAGGGGGGGCGAGCAGTACTTC. This chain uses TRBV18 with TRBJ2-7; the D gene is possibly TRBD2 (7 bases). Per the germline V gene, CDR1 is KGHSH and CDR2 is LQKENI. Trimming removed 5 bases at V and 6 bases at J, with 11 bases between. CDR3 length: 12 amino acids.

This chain uses TRBV19 with TRBJ1-4; TRBD1 matches at 7 bases. This CDR3 comprises 14 residues. Per the germline V gene, CDR1 is LNHDA and CDR2 is SQIVND (reference sequence). The V gene end was trimmed by 4 bases and the J gene end by 4 bases; junction bases not matched to a gene: 3. The CDR3: CASSTTGINEKLFF. The CDR3 coding sequence is TGTGCCAGTAGTACGACAGGGATTAATGAAAAACTGTTTTTT.

Of note for this clone: The junction shows a germline mismatch at one end, possibly a read error. The V call is TRBV3-1 (or the pseudogene TRBV3-2), the J call TRBJ2-4; TRBD1 agrees at 8 bases. Germline loops: CDR1 LGHDT, CDR2 YNNKEL (reference sequence). CDR3 length equals 13 residues. Here the CDR3 reads CASTQQGENIQYF. The CDR3 nucleotides read TGTGCCAGCACCCAACAGGGGGAAAACATTCAGTACTTC.

The chain recombines TRBV6-5 with TRBJ1-2; no reliable D call. Germline V gene sequence: CDR1 MNHEY, CDR2 SVGAGI. CDR3 length: 13 amino acids. V lost 6 bases and J lost 2, with 10 bases in between. CDR3 sequence: CASSLDLNYGYTF. The CDR3 DNA sequence: TGTGCCAGCAGCTTGGACTTAAACTATGGCTACACCTTC.

The chain has TRBV9 and TRBJ1-1; the match to TRBD1 covers 7 bases. The CDR3 is 14 residues long. The germline CDR1 and CDR2 sequences are SGDLS and YYNGEE. With 4 bases clipped from V and 4 bases from J, the junction kept 7 bases outside the gene matches. CDR3 loop: CASSLGGAGTEAFF. DNA for the CDR3: TGTGCCAGCAGCTTAGGGGGCGCCGGCACTGAAGCTTTCTTT.